This TCR beta chain was obtained from a study of cytotoxic CD8 clonotypes in ibrutinib-treated CLL. Method: immunoSEQ multiplex PCR; TCRdb's copy keeps in-frame clones and lacks some. The sample has almost 85,000 clones; 86% are singletons. The CDR3 is made up of 16 amino acids. V was clipped by 5 bases and J by 0 bases; unmatched bases: 7. The germline V gene encodes CDR1 SGHTA and CDR2 FQGNSA. The J gene is TRBJ1-5, the V gene TRBV7-2; 7 nucleotides match TRBD1. Material: PBMCs, obtained before ibrutinib treatment. The clonotype originates from a human donor with chronic lymphocytic leukemia. CDR3 protein: CASSPKGTVSNQPQHF. In nucleotides, the CDR3 is TGTGCCAGCAGCCCTAAAGGGACAGTTAGCAATCAGCCCCAGCATTTT.